Described below is a single T cell receptor (beta chain) sequence and its context. Its matching antigen is unknown. Sorted subsets were CFSE-labeled and cultured approximately 5 days with allogeneic dendritic cells. Naive CD45RA+ and memory CD45RO+ CD4+ or CD8+ T cells were FACS-sorted. Germline CDR1 and CDR2: MNHNS and SASEGT. V lost 7 bases, J lost 3 bases, and 15 bases lay in between. The CDR3 is 14 residues long. This sample was taken from a study of regulatory dendritic cells for organ transplantation. Only in-frame clones appear in the TCRdb table, and some are missing; sequencing was by immunoSEQ multiplex PCR. The sample lists 15,000 to 20,000 clones, less than 85% occurring once.

The chain recombines TRBV6-1 with TRBJ1-2, with D possibly TRBD1 on 5 matching bases. The material sequenced was memory CD4+ T cells from blood cultured with regulatory dendritic cells. Noted subset: CD45RO+ memory T cells. The sequence came from a human donor in good health. The CDR3 coding sequence is TGTGCCAGCACGGCCACTTTGGGGCACTATGGCTACACCTTC. It specifies CASTATLGHYGYTF.